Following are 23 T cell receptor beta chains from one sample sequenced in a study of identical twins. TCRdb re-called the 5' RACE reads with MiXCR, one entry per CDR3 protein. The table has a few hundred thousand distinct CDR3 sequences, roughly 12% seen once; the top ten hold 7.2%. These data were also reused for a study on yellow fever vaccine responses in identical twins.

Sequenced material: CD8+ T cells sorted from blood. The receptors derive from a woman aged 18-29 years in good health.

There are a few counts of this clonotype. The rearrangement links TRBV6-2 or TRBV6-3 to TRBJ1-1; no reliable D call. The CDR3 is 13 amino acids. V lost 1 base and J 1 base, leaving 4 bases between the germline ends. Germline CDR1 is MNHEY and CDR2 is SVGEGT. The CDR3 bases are TGTGCCAGCAGTTACTTGAGGAACACTGAAGCTTTCTTT. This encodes CASSYLRNTEAFF.

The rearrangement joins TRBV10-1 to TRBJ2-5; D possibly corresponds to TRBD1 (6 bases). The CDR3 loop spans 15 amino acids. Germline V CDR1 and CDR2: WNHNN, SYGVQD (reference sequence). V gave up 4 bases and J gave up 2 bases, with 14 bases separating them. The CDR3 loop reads CASSAAGDGQETQYF. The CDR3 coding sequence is TGCGCCAGCAGTGCGGCAGGGGATGGGCAAGAGACCCAGTACTTC.

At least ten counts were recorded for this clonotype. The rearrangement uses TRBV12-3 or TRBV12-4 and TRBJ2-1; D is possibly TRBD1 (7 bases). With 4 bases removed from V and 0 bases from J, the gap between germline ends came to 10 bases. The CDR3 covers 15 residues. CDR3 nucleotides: TGTGCCAGCAGTTCAGGGGGGTTCTCCTACAATGAGCAGTTCTTC. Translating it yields CASSSGGFSYNEQFF.

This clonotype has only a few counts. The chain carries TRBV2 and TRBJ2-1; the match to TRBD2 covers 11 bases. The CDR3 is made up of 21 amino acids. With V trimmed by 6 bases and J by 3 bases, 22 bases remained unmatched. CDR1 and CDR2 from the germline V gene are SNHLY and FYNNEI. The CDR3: CASRGTLKWGRLAGFYNEQFF. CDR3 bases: TGTGCCAGCAGGGGGACCTTGAAGTGGGGGAGACTAGCGGGGTTCTACAATGAGCAGTTCTTC.

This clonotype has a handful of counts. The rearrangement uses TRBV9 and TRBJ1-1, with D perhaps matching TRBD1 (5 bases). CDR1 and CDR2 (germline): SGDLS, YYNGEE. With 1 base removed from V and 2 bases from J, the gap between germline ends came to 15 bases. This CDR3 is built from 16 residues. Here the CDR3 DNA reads TGTGCCAGCAGCGTATCCAATACAGGATTCAACACTGAAGCTTTCTTT. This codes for CASSVSNTGFNTEAFF. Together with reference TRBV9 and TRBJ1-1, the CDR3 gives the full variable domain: DSGVTQTPKHLITATGQRVTLRCSPRSGDLSVYWYQQSLDQGLQFLIQYYNGEERAKGNILERFSAQQFPDLHSELNLSSLELGDSALYFCASSVSNTGFNTEAFFGQGTRLTVV.

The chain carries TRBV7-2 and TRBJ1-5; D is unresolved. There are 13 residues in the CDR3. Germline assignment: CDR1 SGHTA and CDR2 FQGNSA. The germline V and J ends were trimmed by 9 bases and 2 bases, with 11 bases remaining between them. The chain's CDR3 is CASAPGGNQPQHF. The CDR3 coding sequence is TGTGCCAGTGCTCCAGGAGGCAATCAGCCCCAGCATTTT.

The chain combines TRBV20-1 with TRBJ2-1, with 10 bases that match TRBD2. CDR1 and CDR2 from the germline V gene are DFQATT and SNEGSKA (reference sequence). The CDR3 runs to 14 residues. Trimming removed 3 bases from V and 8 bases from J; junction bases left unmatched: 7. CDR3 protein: CSASRLAGVHEQFF. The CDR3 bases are TGCAGTGCTAGTCGGCTAGCGGGAGTCCATGAGCAGTTCTTC.

The CDR3 DNA reads TGCAGTGCAACACCGACTAGCGGGGGGCCTCTCACCGGGGAGCTGTTTTTT. As protein: CSATPTSGGPLTGELFF. This chain connects TRBV20-1 to TRBJ2-2; the match to TRBD2 covers 13 bases. Trimming removed 6 bases from V and 4 bases from J; junction bases left unmatched: 11. The CDR3 contains 17 residues. Germline CDR1 reads DFQATT; CDR2 reads SNEGSKA (reference sequence).

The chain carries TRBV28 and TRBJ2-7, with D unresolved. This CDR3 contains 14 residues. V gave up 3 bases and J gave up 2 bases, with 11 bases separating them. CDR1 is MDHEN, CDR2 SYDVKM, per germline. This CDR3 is CASSLGQNPYEQYF. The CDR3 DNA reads TGTGCCAGCAGTTTGGGTCAGAACCCCTACGAGCAGTACTTC.

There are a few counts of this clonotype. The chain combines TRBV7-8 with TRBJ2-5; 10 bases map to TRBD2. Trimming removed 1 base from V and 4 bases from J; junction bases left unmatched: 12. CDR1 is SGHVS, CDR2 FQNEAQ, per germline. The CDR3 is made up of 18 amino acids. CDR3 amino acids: CASSLGGGASGSLETQYF. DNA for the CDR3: TGTGCCAGCAGCTTAGGGGGGGGGGCTAGCGGGAGTTTAGAGACCCAGTACTTC.

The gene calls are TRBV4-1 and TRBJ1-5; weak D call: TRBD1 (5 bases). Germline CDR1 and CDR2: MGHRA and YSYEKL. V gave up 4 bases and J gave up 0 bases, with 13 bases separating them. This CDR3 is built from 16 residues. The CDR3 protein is CASSRGTEYSNQPQHF. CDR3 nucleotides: TGCGCCAGCAGCCGCGGGACGGAGTATAGCAATCAGCCCCAGCATTTT.

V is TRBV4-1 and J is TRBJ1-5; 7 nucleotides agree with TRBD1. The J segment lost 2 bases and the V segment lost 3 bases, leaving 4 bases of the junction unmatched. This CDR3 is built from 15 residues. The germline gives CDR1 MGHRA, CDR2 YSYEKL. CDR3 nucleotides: TGCGCCAGCAGCCATAACAGGGGAGGCAATCAGCCCCAGCATTTT. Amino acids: CASSHNRGGNQPQHF.

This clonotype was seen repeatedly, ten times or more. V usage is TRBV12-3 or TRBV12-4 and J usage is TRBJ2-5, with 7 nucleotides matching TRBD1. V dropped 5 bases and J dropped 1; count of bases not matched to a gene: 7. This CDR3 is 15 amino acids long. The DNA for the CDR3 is TGTGCCAGCAGTCAAGCCGGGACAGCCCAAGAGACCCAGTACTTC. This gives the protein CASSQAGTAQETQYF.

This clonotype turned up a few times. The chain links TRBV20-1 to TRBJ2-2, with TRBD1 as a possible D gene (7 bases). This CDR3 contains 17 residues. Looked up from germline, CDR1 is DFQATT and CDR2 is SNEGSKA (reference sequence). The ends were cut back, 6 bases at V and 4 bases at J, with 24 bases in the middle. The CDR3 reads CSAAPPDREVFTGELFF. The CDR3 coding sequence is TGCAGTGCCGCACCGCCAGACAGGGAGGTGTTCACCGGGGAGCTGTTTTTT.

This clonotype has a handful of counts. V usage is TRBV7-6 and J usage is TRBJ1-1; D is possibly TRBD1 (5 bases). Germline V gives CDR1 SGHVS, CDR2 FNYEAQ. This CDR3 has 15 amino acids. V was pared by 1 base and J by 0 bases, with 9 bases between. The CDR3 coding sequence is TGTGCCAGCAGCTTAGGTGGGGCGATGAACACTGAAGCTTTCTTT. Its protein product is CASSLGGAMNTEAFF.

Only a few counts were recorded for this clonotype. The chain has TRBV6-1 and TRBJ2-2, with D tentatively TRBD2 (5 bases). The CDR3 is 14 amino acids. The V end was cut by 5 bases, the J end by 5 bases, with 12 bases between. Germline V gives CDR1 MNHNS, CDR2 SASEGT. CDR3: CASSRKEETGELFF. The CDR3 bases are TGTGCCAGCAGTAGAAAGGAGGAGACCGGGGAGCTGTTTTTT.

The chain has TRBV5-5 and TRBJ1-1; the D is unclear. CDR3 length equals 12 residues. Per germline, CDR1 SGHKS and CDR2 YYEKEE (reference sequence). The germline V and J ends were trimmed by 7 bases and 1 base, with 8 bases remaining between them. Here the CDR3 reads CASAQSNTEAFF. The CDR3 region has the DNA TGTGCCAGCGCTCAGTCGAACACTGAAGCTTTCTTT.

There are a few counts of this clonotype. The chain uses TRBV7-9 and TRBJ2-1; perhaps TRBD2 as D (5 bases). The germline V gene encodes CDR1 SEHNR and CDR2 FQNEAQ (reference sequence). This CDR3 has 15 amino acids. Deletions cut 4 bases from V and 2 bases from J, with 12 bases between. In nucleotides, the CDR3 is TGTGCCAGCAGCTCGAGCGGATACGCCTACAATGAGCAGTTCTTC. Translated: CASSSSGYAYNEQFF. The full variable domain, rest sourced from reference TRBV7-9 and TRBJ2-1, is DTGVSQNPRHKITKRGQNVTFRCDPISEHNRLYWYRQTLGQGPEFLTYFQNEAQLEKSRLLSDRFSAERPKGSFSTLEIQRTEQGDSAMYLCASSSSGYAYNEQFFGPGTRLTVL.

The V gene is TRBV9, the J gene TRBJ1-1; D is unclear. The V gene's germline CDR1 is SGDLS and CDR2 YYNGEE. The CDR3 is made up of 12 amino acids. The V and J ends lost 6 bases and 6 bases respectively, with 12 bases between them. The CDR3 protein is CASTYLDPEAFF. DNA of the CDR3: TGTGCCAGCACCTACCTAGACCCTGAAGCTTTCTTT.

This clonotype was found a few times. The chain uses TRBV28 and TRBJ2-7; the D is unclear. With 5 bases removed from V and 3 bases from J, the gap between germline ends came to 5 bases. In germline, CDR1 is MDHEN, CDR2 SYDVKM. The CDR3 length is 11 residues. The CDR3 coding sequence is TGTGCCAGCAGTAACTACTACGAGCAGTACGTC. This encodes CASSNYYEQYV.

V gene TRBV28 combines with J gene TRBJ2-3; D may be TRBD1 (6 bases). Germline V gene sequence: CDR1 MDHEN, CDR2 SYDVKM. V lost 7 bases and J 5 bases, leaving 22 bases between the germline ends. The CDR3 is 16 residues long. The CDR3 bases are TGTGCCAGCACCGGTATTTGGGGAAGGGGGAGAGATACGCAGTATTTT. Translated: CASTGIWGRGRDTQYF.

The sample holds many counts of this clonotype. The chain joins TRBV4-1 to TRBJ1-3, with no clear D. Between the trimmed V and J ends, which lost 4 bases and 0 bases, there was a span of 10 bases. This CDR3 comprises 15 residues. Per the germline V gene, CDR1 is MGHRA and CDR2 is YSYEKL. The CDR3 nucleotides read TGCGCCAGCAGCCTTCTGGAAACCTCTGGAAACACCATATATTTT. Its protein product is CASSLLETSGNTIYF.

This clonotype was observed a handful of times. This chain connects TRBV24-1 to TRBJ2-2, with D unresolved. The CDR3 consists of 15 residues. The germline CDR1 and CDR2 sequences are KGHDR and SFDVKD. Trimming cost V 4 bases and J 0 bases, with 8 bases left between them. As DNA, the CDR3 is TGTGCCACCAGTGAAGCACATTCGAACACCGGGGAGCTGTTTTTT. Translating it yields CATSEAHSNTGELFF.